This paragraph reports one TCR beta chain. The entry originates in a study of blood T cell repertoires in COVID-19. About the research overall: Both acute and convalescent COVID-19 samples were obtained from the United States, Italy and Spain. PBMCs, B-cell-depleted T cells, or T cells provided the cDNA or gDNA that made up the material.

Original methodology: Quantification of nucleated cells was approximated via reference gene primer amplification. Measured with immunoSEQ multiplex PCR; TCRdb has only the in-frame clones, and not every one. V, J and clone size are taken as reported in that table, and D and trimming were inferred from the DNA itself. The table includes about 180,000 clones, approximately 88% detected once. CDR1 and CDR2 (germline): KGHSH, LQKENI. This CDR3 is 14 amino acids long. Trimming removed 5 bases at V and 1 base at J, with 11 bases between. V is TRBV18 and J is TRBJ2-5; perhaps TRBD1 as D (6 bases). This receptor was identified in a woman between 25 and 40 years old with acute or convalescent COVID-19. Specimen: peripheral blood. The CDR3: CASSSTGTQETQYF. The CDR3, as DNA: TGTGCCAGCTCATCGACAGGTACCCAAGAGACCCAGTACTTC.